The 5 T cell receptor beta chains in this list originate from one sample, sequenced in a study of T cell responses to AZD1222 COVID-19 vaccine. Data came from immunoSEQ multiplex PCR; TCRdb stores just in-frame clones and leaves some out. The profile shows about 200,000 clones, 93% of them singletons. Sequencing was performed on peripheral blood, taken 28 days after the second AZD1222 dose. All receptors come from an adult who received the AZD1222 COVID-19 vaccine.

This chain connects TRBV3-1 (or the pseudogene TRBV3-2) to TRBJ2-5; TRBD2 matches 14 bases. The germline CDR1 and CDR2 sequences are LGHDT and YNNKEL (reference sequence). The trim removed 4 bases at V and 1 base at J, leaving 8 bases unmatched. The CDR3 covers 18 residues. In nucleotides, the CDR3 is TGTGCCAGCAGCCTCCACGGACTAGCGGGGGGAACCCAAGAGACCCAGTACTTC. It is translated as CASSLHGLAGGTQETQYF.

The chain joins TRBV7-8 to TRBJ2-2, with 14 nucleotides matching TRBD2. V dropped 4 bases and J dropped 6; count of bases not matched to a gene: 13. This CDR3 has 19 amino acids. CDR1 is SGHVS and CDR2 is FQNEAQ in the germline V gene. CDR3 residues: CASSSLGLAGGLRSGELFF. Written as DNA, the CDR3 is TGTGCCAGCAGCTCGCTTGGACTAGCGGGGGGCCTCCGGTCCGGGGAGCTGTTTTTT.

The chain employs TRBV28 and TRBJ1-3; TRBD1 aligns across 7 bases. This CDR3 is 14 amino acids long. Germline V gene data show CDR1 as MDHEN and CDR2 as SYDVKM. J was trimmed by 0 bases and V by 4 bases; bases with no gene match: 0. For the CDR3, the DNA is TGTGCCAGCAGTTGGGACAGCTCTGGAAACACCATATATTTT. It encodes CASSWDSSGNTIYF.

The chain uses TRBV7-2 and TRBJ1-2, with D unclear. CDR3 size: 12 residues. CDR1 is SGHTA and CDR2 is FQGNSA in the germline V gene. The ends were cut back, 5 bases at V and 8 bases at J, with 12 bases in the middle. CDR3 bases: TGTGCCAGCAGCCGCGCGGGTGGGGGCTACACCTTC. It is translated as CASSRAGGGYTF.

The rearrangement joins TRBV9 to TRBJ1-5, with 10 positions matching TRBD1. The V segment lost 7 bases and the J segment 2 bases; nucleotides outside the gene matches: 0. Per the germline V gene, CDR1 is SGDLS and CDR2 is YYNGEE. This CDR3 is built from 13 residues. DNA for the CDR3: TGTGCCAGCGGACAGGGGGGCAATCAGCCCCAGCATTTT. It encodes CASGQGGNQPQHF.